Listed below are T cell receptor beta chains from one sample, sequenced in a study of T cell responses to AZD1222 COVID-19 vaccine. Here immunoSEQ multiplex PCR was the method, and the copy in TCRdb shows in-frame clones only, minus some. The table shows 85,000 to 90,000 clones, with 88% occurring only once. Specimen: peripheral blood, collected on day 0 of MenACWY control vaccination. These receptors were taken from an adult in good health. Each CDR3 is given with its conserved first and last residue. The D gene is left open where the match is weak. Only part of the rows carry a size: once, few, many, or a class if the clone is expanded.

j_gene: TRBJ1-5
d_gene: .
v_gene: TRBV11-2
abundance: .
CDR3nt: TGTGCCAGCAGCTTAGAGGCGAACACTAATCAGCCCCAGCATTTT
CDR3aa: CASSLEANTNQPQHF

j_gene: TRBJ2-7
d_gene: .
v_gene: TRBV5-5
abundance: .
CDR3nt: TGTGCCAGCAGCTTGGCGGACGGATCCTACGAGCAGTACTTC
CDR3aa: CASSLADGSYEQYF

j_gene: TRBJ1-5
d_gene: .
v_gene: TRBV5-6
abundance: .
CDR3nt: TGTGCCAGCAGCCCCCGGGGCAGGGGTTTGATTGGCAATCAGCCCCAGCATTTT
CDR3aa: CASSPRGRGLIGNQPQHF

j_gene: TRBJ1-2
d_gene: .
v_gene: TRBV24-1
abundance: .
CDR3nt: TGTGCCACCAGTGATCCGGACTATGGCTACACCTTC
CDR3aa: CATSDPDYGYTF

j_gene: TRBJ1-2
d_gene: .
v_gene: TRBV4-3
abundance: .
CDR3nt: TGCGCCAGCAGCCAAGTCAGTCAGGGGTGGAATGGCTACACCTTC
CDR3aa: CASSQVSQGWNGYTF

j_gene: TRBJ1-1
d_gene: .
v_gene: TRBV5-6
abundance: .
CDR3nt: TGTGCCAGCAGCTTGTCTAGGGGTTCTGAAGCTTTCTTT
CDR3aa: CASSLSRGSEAFF

j_gene: TRBJ1-5
d_gene: .
v_gene: TRBV11-3
abundance: .
CDR3nt: TGTGCCAGCAGCTCTAACAGGGCAGGACAGCCCCAGCATTTT
CDR3aa: CASSSNRAGQPQHF

j_gene: TRBJ2-1
d_gene: .
v_gene: TRBV30
abundance: few
CDR3nt: TGTGCCTGGAGTGTAATTGGCCAGAAATACAATGAGCAGTTCTTC
CDR3aa: CAWSVIGQKYNEQFF

j_gene: TRBJ2-7
d_gene: TRBD2
v_gene: TRBV7-2
abundance: once
CDR3nt: TGTGCCAGCAGCTTAGCTCTAGCGGGGGGGTACGAGCAGTACTTC
CDR3aa: CASSLALAGGYEQYF

j_gene: TRBJ1-2
d_gene: .
v_gene: TRBV23-1
abundance: .
CDR3nt: TGCGCCAGCAGTCAACGGAGTACAGGGTTGGTCTGTTTCTATGGCTACACCTTC
CDR3aa: CASSQRSTGLVCFYGYTF

j_gene: TRBJ2-2
d_gene: .
v_gene: TRBV28
abundance: .
CDR3nt: TGTGCCAGCAGTTTACAACTAACGAACACCGGGGAGCTGTTTTTT
CDR3aa: CASSLQLTNTGELFF

j_gene: TRBJ2-7
d_gene: TRBD2
v_gene: TRBV19
abundance: .
CDR3nt: TGTGCCAGTAGTACTAGCGGGGGGAACTACGAGCAGTACTTC
CDR3aa: CASSTSGGNYEQYF

j_gene: TRBJ2-5
d_gene: .
v_gene: TRBV12-3/TRBV12-4
abundance: .
CDR3nt: TGTGCCAGCAGTCCCGAGGTGGGAGAGACCCAGTACTTC
CDR3aa: CASSPEVGETQYF

j_gene: TRBJ2-7
d_gene: .
v_gene: TRBV20-1
abundance: .
CDR3nt: TGCAGTGTCAACCGTGAATACGAGCAGTACTTC
CDR3aa: CSVNREYEQYF

j_gene: TRBJ1-5
d_gene: TRBD1
v_gene: TRBV3-1/TRBV3-2
abundance: .
CDR3nt: TGTGCCAGCAGCCAGACTGGACAGGAGGATCAGCCCCAGCATTTT
CDR3aa: CASSQTGQEDQPQHF

j_gene: TRBJ2-7
d_gene: .
v_gene: TRBV5-4
abundance: .
CDR3nt: TGTGCCAGCAGCTTGGAAGGGTATCGCGGGCAGTACTTC
CDR3aa: CASSLEGYRGQYF

j_gene: TRBJ1-6
d_gene: TRBD1
v_gene: TRBV5-4
abundance: .
CDR3nt: TGTGCCAGCAGTCCGGACAGGGCAAGCTCCTATAATTCACCCCTCCACTTT
CDR3aa: CASSPDRASSYNSPLHF

j_gene: TRBJ1-1
d_gene: .
v_gene: TRBV6-5
abundance: .
CDR3nt: TGTGCCAGCACCAGACCCGGAGACATGAACACTGAAGCTTTCTTT
CDR3aa: CASTRPGDMNTEAFF

j_gene: TRBJ2-3
d_gene: .
v_gene: TRBV11-2
abundance: .
CDR3nt: TGTGCCAGCAGCCAGCTGGCACAGTACACAGATACGCAGTATTTT
CDR3aa: CASSQLAQYTDTQYF

j_gene: TRBJ1-1
d_gene: .
v_gene: TRBV5-1
abundance: .
CDR3nt: TGCGCCAGCAGCTTGGGTACGGTTAACACTGAAGCTTTCTTT
CDR3aa: CASSLGTVNTEAFF

j_gene: TRBJ2-7
d_gene: .
v_gene: TRBV27
abundance: .
CDR3nt: TGTGCCAGCAGTTTATCGAAGGCCGGCCCCGGCTACGAGCAGTACTTC
CDR3aa: CASSLSKAGPGYEQYF

j_gene: TRBJ2-5
d_gene: TRBD1
v_gene: TRBV5-8
abundance: .
CDR3nt: TGTGCCAGCAGCCCCCGACAGGGGGCCCAAGAGACCCAGTACTTC
CDR3aa: CASSPRQGAQETQYF

j_gene: TRBJ2-3
d_gene: .
v_gene: TRBV5-3
abundance: .
CDR3nt: TGTGCCAGAAGCCCTCGACAGTTCCCTGCCACAGATACGCAGTATTTT
CDR3aa: CARSPRQFPATDTQYF

j_gene: TRBJ1-2
d_gene: .
v_gene: TRBV4-3
abundance: .
CDR3nt: TGCGCCAGCAGCCAAGACCGATCCTACAGAAACTATGGCTACACCTTC
CDR3aa: CASSQDRSYRNYGYTF

j_gene: TRBJ1-5
d_gene: TRBD1
v_gene: TRBV4-2
abundance: .
CDR3nt: TGTGCCAGCAGCCCAACAGGACAGGGGGCTAATCAGCCCCAGCATTTT
CDR3aa: CASSPTGQGANQPQHF

j_gene: TRBJ2-1
d_gene: TRBD2
v_gene: TRBV18
abundance: .
CDR3nt: TGTGCCAGCTCACCACCGGCACTAGCGGGGGCCGATGAGCAGTTCTTC
CDR3aa: CASSPPALAGADEQFF

j_gene: TRBJ1-4
d_gene: .
v_gene: TRBV21-1
abundance: .
CDR3nt: TGTGCCAGCAGCAAAGACGAGGGACTTCCAACTAATGAAAAACTGTTTTTT
CDR3aa: CASSKDEGLPTNEKLFF

j_gene: TRBJ2-1
d_gene: TRBD1
v_gene: TRBV7-2
abundance: .
CDR3nt: TGTGCCAGCAGTCGCCTCCGGACAGGGGACGGATATGGTGAGCAGTTCTTC
CDR3aa: CASSRLRTGDGYGEQFF

j_gene: TRBJ1-1
d_gene: .
v_gene: TRBV7-2
abundance: .
CDR3nt: TGTGCCAGCATCAAAAGGGGGTCTGGTACGGCTTTCTTT
CDR3aa: CASIKRGSGTAFF

j_gene: TRBJ1-2
d_gene: TRBD1
v_gene: TRBV7-2
abundance: .
CDR3nt: TGTGCCAGCAGCCAAGGACAGGGGGCACACTATGGCTACACCTTC
CDR3aa: CASSQGQGAHYGYTF

j_gene: TRBJ2-7
d_gene: TRBD2
v_gene: TRBV5-1
abundance: .
CDR3nt: TGCGCCAGCAGCCTGGACGGGGGGACTTTCTACGAGCAGTACTTC
CDR3aa: CASSLDGGTFYEQYF

j_gene: TRBJ2-7
d_gene: .
v_gene: TRBV7-2
abundance: .
CDR3nt: TGTGCCAGCAGCCAACTACCCACGCCGGGCGAGCAGTACTTC
CDR3aa: CASSQLPTPGEQYF

j_gene: TRBJ1-4
d_gene: TRBD1
v_gene: TRBV4-2
abundance: .
CDR3nt: TGTGCCAGCAGCAAAGACATGACAGGGACAAATGAAAAACTGTTTTTT
CDR3aa: CASSKDMTGTNEKLFF

j_gene: TRBJ2-2
d_gene: TRBD2
v_gene: TRBV28
abundance: .
CDR3nt: TGTGCCAGCAGCCCTAGCGGGGGTTTCACCGGGGAGCTGTTTTTT
CDR3aa: CASSPSGGFTGELFF

j_gene: TRBJ1-3
d_gene: .
v_gene: TRBV7-2
abundance: .
CDR3nt: TGTGCCAGCAGCTTGCGCCGAAACACCATATATTTT
CDR3aa: CASSLRRNTIYF

j_gene: TRBJ2-1
d_gene: .
v_gene: TRBV6-6
abundance: .
CDR3nt: TGTGCCAGCAGTTCAGGGGTCCATGAGCAGTTCTTC
CDR3aa: CASSSGVHEQFF

j_gene: TRBJ1-5
d_gene: .
v_gene: TRBV6-5
abundance: .
CDR3nt: TGTGCCAGCAGTTACGGGGGGAATCAGCCCCAGCATTTT
CDR3aa: CASSYGGNQPQHF

j_gene: TRBJ1-2
d_gene: .
v_gene: TRBV7-2
abundance: once
CDR3nt: TGTGCCAGCAGCCTGCGGGTTAGCTATGGCTACACCTTC
CDR3aa: CASSLRVSYGYTF

j_gene: TRBJ1-1
d_gene: .
v_gene: TRBV5-1
abundance: .
CDR3nt: TGCGCCAGCAGCGAGGGGACCAACACTGAAGCTTTCTTT
CDR3aa: CASSEGTNTEAFF

j_gene: TRBJ2-2
d_gene: .
v_gene: TRBV30
abundance: .
CDR3nt: TGTGCCTGGAGTGGTCGGGCAGTCACCGGGGAGCTGTTTTTT
CDR3aa: CAWSGRAVTGELFF

j_gene: TRBJ1-5
d_gene: TRBD1
v_gene: TRBV15
abundance: .
CDR3nt: TGTGCCACCAGCAGGACAGGGGCGAGCAATCAGCCCCAGCATTTT
CDR3aa: CATSRTGASNQPQHF

j_gene: TRBJ2-5
d_gene: .
v_gene: TRBV14
abundance: .
CDR3nt: TGTGCCAGCAGCCAAACCCAGAATAAAGAGACCCAGTACTTC
CDR3aa: CASSQTQNKETQYF

j_gene: TRBJ1-1
d_gene: .
v_gene: TRBV6-6
abundance: .
CDR3nt: TGTGCCAGCAGCCAAGGGAGGGTGGGGGACACTGAAGCTTTCTTT
CDR3aa: CASSQGRVGDTEAFF

j_gene: TRBJ2-7
d_gene: TRBD1
v_gene: TRBV3-1/TRBV3-2
abundance: once
CDR3nt: TGTGCCAGCAGCCCCGGGACAGGCTCCTACGAGCAGTACTTC
CDR3aa: CASSPGTGSYEQYF

j_gene: TRBJ1-4
d_gene: .
v_gene: TRBV6-2/TRBV6-3
abundance: .
CDR3nt: TGTGCCAGCAGTTACTCGATCGGAGGACAAGATGAAAAACTGTTTTTT
CDR3aa: CASSYSIGGQDEKLFF

j_gene: TRBJ1-5
d_gene: .
v_gene: TRBV30
abundance: .
CDR3nt: TGTGCCTGGAGTGCAGGGAAAGATCAGCCCCAGCATTTT
CDR3aa: CAWSAGKDQPQHF